In this sample, the clone carrying this TCR beta chain turned up many times. This entry comes from a study of metastatic and nonmetastatic thyroid tumors. TCRdb recomputed clones from the PCR reads via MiXCR. This table has tens of thousands of clones, around 26% appearing once. Until they underwent thyroid surgery, no patient had received any treatment. Sequencing used blood. The clonotype was recovered from a male donor with papillary thyroid cancer or a benign thyroid nodule (not recorded which). Some clones in this sample may be carry-over from other donors' samples.

This CDR3 is CASRDRGRGETQYF. CDR3 DNA sequence: TGTGCCAGTAGGGACAGGGGGCGCGGGGAGACCCAGTACTTC. This rearrangement joins TRBV19 to TRBJ2-5; 11 bases match TRBD1. The V and J ends lost 6 bases and 5 bases, in that order; junction bases with no gene match: 5. CDR3 length equals 14 residues. Germline V lookup: CDR1 LNHDA, CDR2 SQIVND (reference sequence).